The TCR beta chain described here comes from a study of OX40 agonist ivuxolimab in advanced cancers. Study details: Three dose-escalation patients had partial responses: one with hepatocellular carcinoma and two with cutaneous melanoma.

Sequencing used immunoSEQ multiplex PCR; TCRdb keeps in-frame clones, though not all of them. In the table there are about 58,000 clones, 70% to 85% of which are singletons. Germline V lookup: CDR1 SGDLS, CDR2 YYNGEE. J gave up 4 bases and V 4 bases, and 3 bases lay outside the gene matches. The CDR3 extends over 14 amino acids. The sample was CD4+ or CD8+ T cells sorted from blood, taken in a trial of the OX40 agonist ivuxolimab. The receptor was isolated from an adult with an advanced solid tumor such as melanoma, head and neck, liver or kidney cancer. This sequence joins TRBV9 and TRBJ2-2, with 8 nucleotides matching TRBD1. CDR3 sequence: CASSPGQGTGELFF. The CDR3 DNA reads as TGTGCCAGCAGCCCCGGACAGGGCACCGGGGAGCTGTTTTTT. Based on the CDR3 plus reference TRBV9 and TRBJ2-2, the full variable domain is DSGVTQTPKHLITATGQRVTLRCSPRSGDLSVYWYQQSLDQGLQFLIQYYNGEERAKGNILERFSAQQFPDLHSELNLSSLELGDSALYFCASSPGQGTGELFFGEGSRLTVL.